The next 18 T cell receptor beta chains were all read from a single sample in a study of long-term antiretroviral therapy in people with HIV (dated by TCRdb to between 2021 and 2024). The immunoSEQ hsTCRB v3.0 assay was used at survey level resolution to sequence the TRB variable region. Imported from immuneACCESS, the table was reduced by TCRdb to in-frame sequences with V and J called. These copies leave out some clones; in studies compared against another copy, an unresolved V gene accounts for under half, and the cause of the remainder is not known. The sample includes 24,000 or so clones, with approximately 86% observed a single time. About 3.5% of the sample belongs to the ten largest clones. The sample was unsorted PBMCs, taken 1.9 years after starting antiretroviral therapy. The receptors originated from a woman aged 25 to 39 with HIV.

This chain links TRBV30 with TRBJ1-5; D is perhaps TRBD1 (6 bases). The CDR3 is 13 residues long. CDR1 is GTSNPN and CDR2 is SVGIG in the germline V gene (reference sequence). V was pared by 2 bases and J by 4 bases, with 9 bases between. DNA for the CDR3: TGTGCCTGGAGTTCTGGACAGAATCAGCCCCAGCATTTT. Encoded protein: CAWSSGQNQPQHF.

The CDR3 DNA follows: TGTGCCATCAGGGAGGGACAGGGTGAAGCTTTCTTT. As protein: CAIREGQGEAFF. The chain is built from TRBV10-3 and TRBJ1-1; 9 nucleotides agree with TRBD1. V trimming: 6 bases; J trimming: 7 bases; junction bases outside the gene matches: 3. The CDR3 sequence is 12 residues long. Germline values: CDR1 ENHRY, CDR2 SYGVKD.

The CDR3 DNA is TGTGCCAGCAGCAAAGAACAGGTATACGAGCAGTACGTC. It is translated as CASSKEQVYEQYV. V and J are TRBV21-1 and TRBJ2-7; the DNA was not compared with TRBD1, the D call given in the table. TRBV21-1 is assigned pseudogene status. The CDR3 sequence is 13 residues long.

The V call is TRBV19, the J call TRBJ1-2; D remains unclear. This CDR3 has 12 residues. Trimming removed 8 bases from V and 4 bases from J, with 11 bases in between. Germline-derived CDR1 and CDR2 are LNHDA and SQIVND (reference sequence). The chain's CDR3 is CASGPTVYGYTF. CDR3 nucleotide sequence: TGTGCCAGTGGACCGACCGTCTATGGCTACACCTTC.

The chain recombines TRBV5-1 with TRBJ2-3; D is unclear. Germline V gives CDR1 SGHRS, CDR2 YFSETQ. The CDR3 length is 16 residues. The germline V and J ends were trimmed by 1 base and 5 bases, with 17 bases remaining between them. DNA for the CDR3: TGCGCCAGCAGCTTGCCACTCCAGCTCTTAGAAGATACGCAGTATTTT. Residues: CASSLPLQLLEDTQYF. The full variable domain, its missing parts supplied by reference TRBV5-1 and TRBJ2-3, is KAGVTQTPRYLIKTRGQQVTLSCSPISGHRSVSWYQQTPGQGLQFLFEYFSETQRNKGNFPGRFSGRQFSNSRSEMNVSTLELGDSALYLCASSLPLQLLEDTQYFGPGTRLTVL.

The chain combines TRBV5-1 with TRBJ1-1; 7 positions match TRBD1. Germline V gives CDR1 SGHRS, CDR2 YFSETQ. CDR3 size: 14 residues. V dropped 2 bases and J dropped 5; count of bases not matched to a gene: 6. The CDR3 spells CASSFQGVGTEAFF. The CDR3 DNA sequence: TGCGCCAGCAGCTTTCAGGGGGTAGGGACTGAAGCTTTCTTT.

The rearrangement links TRBV30 to TRBJ1-5, with D possibly matching TRBD1 (5 bases). The germline V gene has CDR1 GTSNPN and CDR2 SVGIG (reference sequence). The CDR3 is 13 residues long. The germline V and J ends were trimmed by 3 bases and 4 bases, with 10 bases remaining between them. In DNA form, the CDR3 reads TGTGCCTGGAGCAATCGGGGGAATCAGCCCCAGCATTTT. Translating gives CAWSNRGNQPQHF. Full variable domain (rest looked up from reference TRBV30 and TRBJ1-5): SQTIHQWPATLVQPVGSPLSLECTVEGTSNPNLYWYRQAAGRGLQLLFYSVGIGQISSEVPQNLSASRPQDRQFILSSKKLLLSDSGFYLCAWSNRGNQPQHFGDGTRLSIL.

This chain uses TRBV19 with TRBJ2-3; 11 bases line up with TRBD2. The junction had 21 bases not matched to a gene; V was cut back by 4 bases and J by 6 bases. This CDR3 spans 20 amino acids. The germline CDR1 and CDR2 sequences are LNHDA and SQIVND (reference sequence). The CDR3 spells CASSTPPTERLAGSRDTQYF. In DNA, the CDR3 is TGTGCCAGTAGTACCCCCCCGACAGAGAGACTAGCGGGGTCGAGGGATACGCAGTATTTT.

As DNA, the CDR3 is TGCGCCAGCAATCAGGGGTCTAATTCACCCCTCCACTTT. As protein: CASNQGSNSPLHF. This chain links TRBV10-1 with TRBJ1-6; D may be TRBD1 (6 bases). The V gene's germline CDR1 is WNHNN and CDR2 SYGVQD (reference sequence). V was pared by 7 bases and J by 6 bases, with 10 bases between. CDR3 length: 13 amino acids.

This sequence joins TRBV6-1 and TRBJ1-2; a possible D gene is TRBD1 (5 bases). Trimming pared 0 bases from V and 7 bases from J, leaving 18 bases between. The CDR3 has 16 amino acids. Germline V CDR1 and CDR2: MNHNS, SASEGT. Here the CDR3 reads CASSEARAGRIGGYTF. The CDR3 DNA reads as TGTGCCAGCAGTGAAGCGCGGGCAGGGAGAATAGGTGGCTACACCTTC.

This clone was counted a single time. This chain uses TRBV19 with TRBJ1-2; no clear D. This CDR3 region has 11 residues. The germline V and J ends were trimmed by 4 bases and 6 bases, with 6 bases remaining between them. The germline CDR1 and CDR2 sequences are LNHDA and SQIVND (reference sequence). In DNA, the CDR3 is TGTGCCAGTAGTAAGCGGGATGGCTACACCTTC. It translates to CASSKRDGYTF. Full variable domain (missing parts from reference TRBV19 and TRBJ1-2): DGGITQSPKYLFRKEGQNVTLSCEQNLNHDAMYWYRQDPGQGLRLIYYSQIVNDFQKGDIAEGYSVSREKKESFPLTVTSAQKNPTAFYLCASSKRDGYTFGSGTRLTVV.

The V gene is TRBV9, the J gene TRBJ1-3, with D uncertain. Trimming removed 0 bases at V and 2 bases at J, with 9 bases between. Germline CDR1 and CDR2: SGDLS and YYNGEE. This CDR3 is built from 15 residues. CDR3 residues: CASSVAHIPGNTIYF. The DNA of the CDR3 is TGTGCCAGCAGCGTAGCACATATCCCTGGAAACACCATATATTTT. The full variable domain, completed using reference TRBV9 and TRBJ1-3, is DSGVTQTPKHLITATGQRVTLRCSPRSGDLSVYWYQQSLDQGLQFLIQYYNGEERAKGNILERFSAQQFPDLHSELNLSSLELGDSALYFCASSVAHIPGNTIYFGEGSWLTVV.

The chain recombines TRBV27 with TRBJ2-2; D is uncertain. The germline V gene has CDR1 MNHEY and CDR2 SMNVEV (reference sequence). The CDR3 sequence is 12 residues long. The ends were cut back, 11 bases at V and 4 bases at J, with 11 bases in the middle. The CDR3 here is CAVSGVTGELFF. The CDR3 coding sequence is TGTGCCGTTTCTGGCGTCACCGGGGAGCTGTTTTTT.

This clone came up once. The chain carries TRBV7-8 and TRBJ1-5; weak D call: TRBD1 (5 bases). V lost 0 bases, J lost 3 bases, and 15 bases lay in between. The CDR3 loop spans 17 amino acids. Germline V lookup: CDR1 SGHVS, CDR2 FQNEAQ. The DNA of the CDR3 is TGTGCCAGCAGCTTAGCGCGGGACCGACCCTACAATCAGCCCCAGCATTTT. As protein: CASSLARDRPYNQPQHF.

The V and J genes are TRBV18 and TRBJ2-5, with D maybe TRBD1 (7 bases). The ends were cut back, 3 bases at V and 4 bases at J, with 15 bases in the middle. From germline, CDR1 is KGHSH and CDR2 LQKENI. This CDR3 has 15 amino acids. The CDR3 sequence is CASSPDREDGETQYF. The CDR3 bases are TGTGCCAGCTCACCTGACAGGGAGGACGGAGAGACCCAGTACTTC.

The chain combines TRBV11-2 with TRBJ2-1; D remains unclear. In germline, CDR1 is SGHAT, CDR2 FQNNGV. V was clipped by 2 bases and J by 4 bases, with 9 bases between them. The CDR3 loop spans 14 amino acids. The CDR3 DNA sequence: TGTGCCAGCAGCTTACTATCCGGGTACAATGAGCAGTTCTTC. Its translation: CASSLLSGYNEQFF.

Written as DNA, the CDR3 is TGTGCCAGCATCGGCGGGGGTTATGGCTACACCTTC. Translating it yields CASIGGGYGYTF. V is TRBV2 and J is TRBJ1-2, with D perhaps matching TRBD1 (5 bases). This CDR3 is built from 12 residues. From germline, CDR1 is SNHLY and CDR2 FYNNEI. Trimming removed 7 bases at V and 5 bases at J, with 11 bases between.

The chain links TRBV6-5 to TRBJ1-6, with D possibly TRBD1 on 5 matching bases. V was trimmed by 6 bases and J by 7 bases, leaving 16 bases between them. Germline CDR1 reads MNHEY; CDR2 reads SVGAGI. The CDR3 length is 15 residues. The CDR3 loop is CASSPGAAENSPLHF. CDR3 in DNA: TGTGCCAGCAGCCCCGGGGCGGCCGAGAATTCACCCCTCCACTTT.